Listed here are 21 T cell receptor beta chains from one sample, sequenced in a study of shared clonotypes between healthy human individuals. Only in-frame clones appear in the TCRdb table, and some are missing; sequencing was by immunoSEQ multiplex PCR. The sample lists roughly 2.4 million clones, approximately 96% seen once, with roughly 0.13% in the top ten. The specimen sequenced was naive CD4+ T cells sorted from blood. The sample's subset: CD45RA+ positively selected. Receptors originate from a man aged 18 to 35 in good health.

This CDR3 reads CASRIAGVFTGELFF. As DNA, the CDR3 is TGTGCCAGTAGAATCGCGGGGGTCTTCACCGGGGAGCTGTTTTTT. This chain links TRBV19 with TRBJ2-2, with TRBD2 matching over 7 bases. The V and J ends lost 6 bases and 4 bases, in that order; junction bases with no gene match: 8. The length of the CDR3 is 15 residues. The germline V gene encodes CDR1 LNHDA and CDR2 SQIVND (reference sequence).

The chain has TRBV30 and TRBJ1-6, with a possible D match to TRBD1 (6 bases). V lost 4 bases, J lost 10 bases, and 14 bases lay in between. The CDR3 covers 13 residues. Germline V gene data show CDR1 as GTSNPN and CDR2 as SVGIG (reference sequence). In DNA, the CDR3 is TGTGCCTGGAACCTAAACAGGGACTCACCCCTCCACTTT. This sequence encodes CAWNLNRDSPLHF.

On this clone itself: The same CDR3 arises from other DNA sequences in this sample as well. The chain links TRBV5-1 to TRBJ1-2; D might be TRBD1 (5 bases). V was trimmed by 0 bases and J by 5 bases, leaving 11 bases between them. The CDR3 has 14 amino acids. CDR1 SGHRS and CDR2 YFSETQ come from the germline V gene. This CDR3 is CASSLEGTGYGYTF. In DNA form, the CDR3 reads TGCGCCAGCAGCTTGGAAGGGACTGGGTATGGCTACACCTTC.

V and J are TRBV5-1 and TRBJ1-6; D call uncertain. The CDR3 is 16 residues long. Germline assignment: CDR1 SGHRS and CDR2 YFSETQ. V was shortened by 4 bases and J by 9 bases, with 20 bases between the two germline ends. CDR3 in DNA: TGCGCCAGCAGCCACGGGGTGGGATCCGGAAGTTCACCCCTCCACTTT. This translates into CASSHGVGSGSSPLHF.

Regarding this clone: Within the sample, other DNA sequences also encode this same CDR3. This chain uses TRBV7-9 with TRBJ2-7; the match to TRBD2 covers 7 bases. Germline CDR1 and CDR2: SEHNR and FQNEAQ (reference sequence). The CDR3 is 12 residues long. Trimming removed 5 bases from V and 4 bases from J; junction bases left unmatched: 2. CDR3 sequence (DNA): TGTGCCAGCAGCCGGGGGGTATACGAGCAGTACTTC. It encodes CASSRGVYEQYF.

This clone was detected only once. The V gene is TRBV30, the J gene TRBJ1-1; D is unclear. V was clipped by 0 bases and J by 7 bases, with 12 bases between them. This CDR3 contains 13 residues. Germline V gene lookup returns CDR1 GTSNPN and CDR2 SVGIG (reference sequence). CDR3 in amino acids: CAWSVSRRSEAFF. The CDR3 DNA reads TGTGCCTGGAGTGTAAGTCGTCGAAGTGAAGCTTTCTTT.

This sequence joins TRBV4-2 and TRBJ2-7, with 9 bases that match TRBD2. Per germline, CDR1 LGHNA and CDR2 YNFKEQ. The trim removed 5 bases at V and 2 bases at J, leaving 7 bases unmatched. This CDR3 is built from 15 residues. CDR3 residues: CASSLTSGSTYEQYF. CDR3 DNA: TGTGCCAGCAGCTTGACTAGCGGTTCTACCTACGAGCAGTACTTC.

The CDR3 DNA is TGCAGCGTTTTACAGACCTCGAACACTGAAGCTTTCTTT. Its translation: CSVLQTSNTEAFF. This chain connects TRBV29-1 to TRBJ1-1; D gene ambiguous. CDR3 length: 13 residues. The ends were cut back, 5 bases at V and 1 base at J, with 11 bases in the middle. Germline V gene data show CDR1 as SQVTM and CDR2 as ANQGSEA.

J is TRBJ2-7 and V is TRBV6-5; maybe TRBD2 (6 bases). Trimming stripped 6 bases from V and 6 bases from J, with 12 bases between. Germline CDR1 MNHEY, CDR2 SVGAGI. The CDR3 consists of 12 residues. The CDR3 coding sequence is TGTGCCAGCAGCACGGCCGGGGGCGAGCAGTACTTC. It codes for CASSTAGGEQYF.

CDR3 DNA: TGCGCCAGCAGTGAAATTGGAGGGGCAACTGAAGCTTTCTTT. Translated: CASSEIGGATEAFF. The chain employs TRBV10-2 and TRBJ1-1, with D perhaps TRBD1 (5 bases). The V gene lost 3 bases and the J gene lost 5 bases, with 13 bases spanning the gap. Germline V gene data show CDR1 as WSHSY and CDR2 as SAAADI. There are 14 residues in the CDR3.

The rearrangement uses TRBV5-6 and TRBJ1-6, with a tentative D call TRBD1 (5 bases). Looked up from germline, CDR1 is SGHDT and CDR2 is YYEEEE. The CDR3 contains 14 residues. The V and J ends lost 4 bases and 5 bases respectively, with 10 bases between them. The CDR3 DNA reads as TGTGCCAGCAGCGGCAGGGAAAATAATTCACCCCTCCACTTT. This sequence encodes CASSGRENNSPLHF.

The chain carries TRBV5-1 and TRBJ2-3, with 12 positions matching TRBD2. Germline values: CDR1 SGHRS, CDR2 YFSETQ. V was clipped by 3 bases and J by 9 bases; unmatched bases: 5. There are 14 residues in the CDR3. The CDR3 bases are TGCGCCAGCAGCTCGACTAGCGGGAGCCAAACGCAGTATTTT. Protein: CASSSTSGSQTQYF. Variable domain in full (rest from reference TRBV5-1 and TRBJ2-3): KAGVTQTPRYLIKTRGQQVTLSCSPISGHRSVSWYQQTPGQGLQFLFEYFSETQRNKGNFPGRFSGRQFSNSRSEMNVSTLELGDSALYLCASSSTSGSQTQYFGPGTRLTVL.

A word on this clone: The identical CDR3 is also encoded by other nucleotide sequences in the sample. The chain couples TRBV6-5 to TRBJ2-5; possible D gene TRBD1, 6 bases. The germline V gene encodes CDR1 MNHEY and CDR2 SVGAGI. The CDR3 totals 16 residues. Trimming took off 0 bases at V and 3 bases at J, with 14 bases between the two ends. CDR3 sequence: CASSYSPAGVKETQYF. CDR3 nucleotide sequence: TGTGCCAGCAGTTACTCCCCGGCAGGGGTAAAAGAGACCCAGTACTTC.

Notes on this clone: In the same sample, other DNA sequences code for this CDR3. The chain joins TRBV9 to TRBJ1-3; D may be TRBD1 (5 bases). The V end lost 2 bases, the J end lost 0 bases, and 6 bases lay between the germline ends. This CDR3 spans 14 amino acids. Germline V lookup: CDR1 SGDLS, CDR2 YYNGEE. The DNA for the CDR3 is TGTGCCAGCAGCGTGGGGGTCTCTGGAAACACCATATATTTT. Amino acids: CASSVGVSGNTIYF.

The rearrangement joins TRBV29-1 to TRBJ2-1; TRBD2 agrees at 10 bases. Unmatched junction bases numbered 12, after V lost 5 bases and J lost 8 bases. Germline V CDR1 and CDR2: SQVTM, ANQGSEA. The CDR3 consists of 15 residues. CDR3 sequence reads: CSVSLGLAYIYEQFF. The DNA for the CDR3 is TGCAGCGTTAGCTTGGGACTAGCGTATATCTATGAGCAGTTCTTC.

The chain uses TRBV5-6 and TRBJ1-2; a weak D match, TRBD1 (6 bases). The V gene's germline CDR1 is SGHDT and CDR2 YYEEEE. CDR3 size: 18 residues. Trimming removed 6 bases from V and 4 bases from J, with 28 bases in between. The CDR3 is CASIPEGVPVGLGYGYTF. The CDR3 nucleotides are TGTGCCAGCATCCCAGAGGGGGTACCAGTTGGTTTGGGCTATGGCTACACCTTC. The full variable domain, with the rest looked up from reference TRBV5-6 and TRBJ1-2, is DAGVTQSPTHLIKTRGQQVTLRCSPKSGHDTVSWYQQALGQGPQFIFQYYEEEERQRGNFPDRFSGHQFPNYSSELNVNALLLGDSALYLCASIPEGVPVGLGYGYTFGSGTRLTVV.

The V gene is TRBV2, the J gene TRBJ2-5; 7 nucleotides match TRBD1. The CDR3 covers 14 residues. The ends lost 5 bases at V and 4 bases at J; junction bases unmatched: 7. Germline assignment: CDR1 SNHLY and CDR2 FYNNEI. In DNA, the CDR3 is TGTGCCAGCAGTCCAACAGGGGTAGGAGAGACCCAGTACTTC. Protein: CASSPTGVGETQYF.

This rearrangement joins TRBV7-6 to TRBJ2-7, with 8 bases aligning to TRBD1. V was clipped by 1 base and J by 1 base; unmatched bases: 3. Germline-derived CDR1 and CDR2 are SGHVS and FNYEAQ. The CDR3 spans 15 residues. CDR3 sequence reads: CASSLVQGASYEQYF. The CDR3 nucleotides read TGTGCCAGCAGCTTAGTCCAGGGGGCATCCTACGAGCAGTACTTC.

The J gene is TRBJ2-4, the V gene TRBV7-9, with a tentative D call TRBD2 (5 bases). CDR3 length: 14 amino acids. Germline CDR1 and CDR2: SEHNR and FQNEAQ (reference sequence). V was pared by 2 bases and J by 9 bases, with 14 bases between. The CDR3 reads CASSLIEGGSIQYF. DNA for the CDR3: TGTGCCAGCAGCTTAATCGAGGGTGGAAGCATTCAGTACTTC.

The chain joins TRBV7-9 to TRBJ2-2, with TRBD1 identical over 8 bases. Germline V CDR1 and CDR2: SEHNR, FQNEAQ (reference sequence). After removal of 5 bases from V and 5 bases from J, the junction contained 7 bases not matched to a gene. The CDR3 length is 15 residues. In DNA, the CDR3 is TGTGCCAGCAGCCCCGGACAGGGCGAAACCGGGGAGCTGTTTTTT. It encodes CASSPGQGETGELFF.

The V and J genes are TRBV6-1 and TRBJ2-7; TRBD1 might be the D (6 bases). V lost 2 bases, J lost 3 bases, and 14 bases lay in between. The CDR3 is made up of 15 amino acids. Germline V gene lookup returns CDR1 MNHNS and CDR2 SASEGT. CDR3 coding DNA: TGTGCCAGCAGTGAAAACAGGGTCCTAGTCTACGAGCAGTACTTC. Translated, it gives CASSENRVLVYEQYF.